This T cell receptor beta chain came from a study of T cells after posttransplantation cyclophosphamide. The study, taken as a whole, reports: Tissue-infiltrating T cells from skin or gut overlapped little with blood T cells. Later post-transplant blood repertoires were often dominated by donor CD8+ memory clones. After PTCy, TRB diversity resembled that of CNI/methotrexate controls.

In the case of this clone: Its antigen remains unknown.

Sampled 1 year posttransplant, controls received myeloablative marrow transplants, methotrexate and a calcineurin inhibitor. The CDR3 covers 13 residues. V lost 9 bases to trimming and J lost 2 bases, with 11 bases between them. Germline CDR1 and CDR2: LNHDA and SQIVND (reference sequence). This table comes from immunoSEQ multiplex PCR, and its TCRdb copy is limited to in-frame clones, with some not included. The table lists roughly 19,000 clones, 75% to 90% of them singletons. The sequences come from PBMCs, collected 350 to 400 days after allogeneic stem cell transplant with calcineurin inhibitor and methotrexate. This chain uses TRBV19 with TRBJ2-4, with D possibly matching TRBD2 (6 bases). The receptor was isolated from a female patient aged 25-40 years who received an allogeneic stem cell transplant from an unrelated donor, was CMV-positive, and had acute and chronic GVHD. Some T cells could come from the graft donor. The CDR3 DNA reads TGTGCCAGCCAGGAGGGAACCAAAAACATTCAGTACTTC. Protein sequence: CASQEGTKNIQYF.